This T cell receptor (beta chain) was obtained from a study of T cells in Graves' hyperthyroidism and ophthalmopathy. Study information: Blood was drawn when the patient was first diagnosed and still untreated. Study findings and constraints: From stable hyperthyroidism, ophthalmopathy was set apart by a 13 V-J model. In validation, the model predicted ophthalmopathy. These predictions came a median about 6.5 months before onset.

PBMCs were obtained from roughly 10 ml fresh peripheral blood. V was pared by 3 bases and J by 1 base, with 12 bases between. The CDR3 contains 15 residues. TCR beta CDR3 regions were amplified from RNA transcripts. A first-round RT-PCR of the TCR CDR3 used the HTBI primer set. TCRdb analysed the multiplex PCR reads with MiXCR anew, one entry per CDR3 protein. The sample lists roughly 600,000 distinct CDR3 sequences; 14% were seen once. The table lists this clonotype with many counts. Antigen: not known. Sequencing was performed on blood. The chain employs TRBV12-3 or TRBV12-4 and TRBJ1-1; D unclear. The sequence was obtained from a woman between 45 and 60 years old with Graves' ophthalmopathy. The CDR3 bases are TGTGCCAGCAGTTTTCGGGTCTCTAAGAACACTGAAGCTTTCTTT. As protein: CASSFRVSKNTEAFF.